This TCR beta chain was captured in a study of blood T cell repertoires in COVID-19. Study in general: There were acute and convalescent COVID-19 samples, and they came from the United States, Italy and Spain. PBMCs, B-cell-depleted T cells, or T cells were the source of the cDNA or gDNA that made up the material.

Germline V gene lookup returns CDR1 SGHTA and CDR2 FQGNSA. V lost 1 base and J lost 3, with 10 bases in between. The length of the CDR3 is 14 residues. Original data processing: Amplifying reference gene primers gave estimates of nucleated cell counts. Profiled with immunoSEQ multiplex PCR; TCRdb holds only in-frame clones, not every one. From that table come the V and J calls and clone size; the DNA was used to work out D and trimming. The sample contains 45,000 to 60,000 clones, about 88% of which appear only once. The sequence was obtained from a human donor with active COVID-19. The donor label of this sample is uncertain. The rearrangement uses TRBV7-2 and TRBJ2-7; D may be TRBD1 (5 bases). Input material: peripheral blood. The CDR3 spells CASSLGPGNYEQYF. CDR3 nucleotides: TGTGCCAGCAGCTTAGGCCCAGGGAACTACGAGCAGTACTTC.